This entry features one TCR beta chain sequence. Antigen: not known. The sample originates from a study of CXCR3-negative and CXCR3-positive naive CD8 T cells. About the research overall: About 140 million TRB reads were obtained overall (about 1.5 +/- 0.3 million per library).

Study findings and constraints: Hydrophobicity of TRB CDR3s was greater in CXCR3-positive naive cells than in CXCR3-negative naive cells. Naive subsets displayed similar surface CD5, and TCR strength was inferred from TRB CDR3 properties.

The CDR3 is made up of 16 amino acids. Germline CDR1 reads LGHNA; CDR2 reads YSLEER. The authors prepared UMI-labeled TRB cDNA libraries by 5' RACE. For each CDR3 protein, TCRdb gives one entry from its re-call of the 5' RACE reads, without DNA. The sample's table shows about 150,000 distinct CDR3 sequences. The receptor was isolated from a human donor in good health. Some clones in this sample may be carry-over from other donors' samples. The sample consisted of naive CXCR3+ CD8+ T cells from blood. Subset: CD45RO-CCR7+CD27+CD95- naive CD8+ T cells expressing CXCR3 (TNR3+). The V gene is TRBV4-3, the J gene TRBJ1-5; TCRdb gives TRBD1 as the D gene, but with no DNA this cannot be confirmed. The CDR3 spells CASSQDAGGIGQPQHF.